The clone carrying this T cell receptor beta chain is a singleton in its sample. Repertoires were generated with immunoSEQ multiplex PCR, while TCRdb's copy carries only in-frame clones and drops some. The sample records 250,000 or so clones, 88% being singletons. This sample is drawn from a study of blood T cell repertoires in COVID-19. Across the whole study: Samples came from the United States, Italy and Spain, spanning acute and convalescent COVID-19. PBMCs, B-cell-depleted T cells, or T cells were the source of the cDNA or gDNA that made up the material.

This sequence originates from a woman aged 40 to 55 who had recovered from COVID-19. Source material: peripheral blood.

The DNA for the CDR3 is TGTGCCAGCAGCTTAACGGGGCGCACTGAAGCTTTCTTT. Protein sequence: CASSLTGRTEAFF. The rearrangement links TRBV7-3 to TRBJ1-1; perhaps TRBD1 as D (5 bases). This CDR3 has 13 amino acids. CDR1 and CDR2 from the germline V gene are SGHTA and FQGTGA. V lost 0 bases and J lost 4, with 6 bases in between.